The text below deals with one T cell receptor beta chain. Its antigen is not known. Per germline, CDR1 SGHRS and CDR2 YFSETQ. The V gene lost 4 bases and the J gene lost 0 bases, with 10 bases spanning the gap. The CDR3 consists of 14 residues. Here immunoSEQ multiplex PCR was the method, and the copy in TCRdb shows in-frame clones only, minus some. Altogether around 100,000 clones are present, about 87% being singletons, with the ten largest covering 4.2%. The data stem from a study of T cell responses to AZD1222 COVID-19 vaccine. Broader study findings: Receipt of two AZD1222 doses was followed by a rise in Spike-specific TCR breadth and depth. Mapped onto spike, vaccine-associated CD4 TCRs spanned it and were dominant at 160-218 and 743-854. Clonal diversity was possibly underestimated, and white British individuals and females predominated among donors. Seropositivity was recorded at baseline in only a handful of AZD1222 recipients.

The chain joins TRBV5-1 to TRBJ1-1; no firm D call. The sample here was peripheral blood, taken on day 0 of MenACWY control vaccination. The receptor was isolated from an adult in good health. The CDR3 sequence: CASSVRTVNTEAFF. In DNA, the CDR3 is TGCGCCAGCAGCGTACGGACGGTGAACACTGAAGCTTTCTTT.